This entry lists 15 T cell receptor beta chains sequenced from one sample in a study of blood T cell repertoires in COVID-19. This table comes from immunoSEQ multiplex PCR, and its TCRdb copy is limited to in-frame clones, with some not included. The table lists approximately 140,000 clones, 87% of them singletons, with approximately 4.3% in the top ten. Material: PBMCs or T cells enriched from blood (not recorded which). The origin of the receptors is a woman aged 40 to 50 who had been exposed to COVID-19.

The chain has TRBV15 and TRBJ1-2, with TRBD1 as a possible D gene (6 bases). Trimming removed 8 bases from V and 2 bases from J, with 12 bases in between. The germline V gene has CDR1 LNHNV and CDR2 YYDKDF (reference sequence). The CDR3 consists of 13 residues. The chain's CDR3 is CATSGTPNYGYTF. DNA for the CDR3: TGTGCCACCTCAGGGACACCCAACTATGGCTACACCTTC.

This chain joins TRBV30 and TRBJ1-1; the D is unclear. Trimming pared 0 bases from V and 7 bases from J, leaving 9 bases between. From germline, CDR1 is GTSNPN and CDR2 SVGIG (reference sequence). CDR3 length: 12 residues. In DNA, the CDR3 is TGTGCCTGGAGTGTCCGGGATAGTGAAGCTTTCTTT. Amino acid sequence: CAWSVRDSEAFF.

This rearrangement joins TRBV20-1 to TRBJ1-5; D gene unclear. V lost 3 bases to trimming and J lost 3 bases, with 9 bases between them. This CDR3 spans 13 amino acids. Looked up from germline, CDR1 is DFQATT and CDR2 is SNEGSKA (reference sequence). The CDR3 DNA follows: TGCAGTGCTAGTCGCGGATTCAATCAGCCCCAGCATTTT. This codes for CSASRGFNQPQHF.

The chain is built from TRBV18 and TRBJ1-2; a possible D gene is TRBD1 (5 bases). CDR1 is KGHSH and CDR2 is LQKENI in the germline V gene. V lost 2 bases to trimming and J lost 3 bases, with 10 bases between them. The CDR3 has 14 residues. In nucleotides, the CDR3 is TGTGCCAGCTCACCATACCGGGGGGACTATGGCTACACCTTC. Protein: CASSPYRGDYGYTF.

The chain uses TRBV6-2 or TRBV6-3 and TRBJ1-6; 12 nucleotides agree with TRBD1. V shed 6 bases, J shed 7 bases, and the junction held 7 bases outside the gene matches. The CDR3 extends over 16 amino acids. CDR1 and CDR2 (germline): MNHEY, SVGEGT. CDR3 nucleotides: TGTGCCAGCAGCCTATCCGGGACAGGGGGCAATTCACCCCTCCACTTT. This codes for CASSLSGTGGNSPLHF.

The chain uses TRBV4-1 and TRBJ2-7; 9 nucleotides match TRBD2. Germline lookup yields CDR1 MGHRA and CDR2 YSYEKL. Trimming cost V 4 bases and J 3 bases; bases outside gene matches: 7. The CDR3 has 15 amino acids. The CDR3 region is CASSPTGREGYEQYF. Here the CDR3 DNA reads TGCGCCAGCAGCCCCACAGGGCGGGAGGGCTACGAGCAGTACTTC.

The rearrangement links TRBV4-3 to TRBJ1-4, with no clear D. The CDR3 extends over 15 amino acids. Trimming stripped 1 base from V and 8 bases from J, with 14 bases between. The germline CDR1 and CDR2 sequences are LGHNA and YSLEER. The CDR3 protein is CASSQALELSEKLFF. The DNA for the CDR3 is TGCGCCAGCAGCCAAGCACTGGAGCTTTCCGAAAAACTGTTTTTT.

The V call is TRBV11-2, the J call TRBJ1-6; D is uncertain. The germline CDR1 and CDR2 sequences are SGHAT and FQNNGV. V dropped 5 bases and J dropped 10 bases, with 18 bases sitting between them. The CDR3 has 15 residues. CDR3: CASSQDIAKSSPLHF. Written as DNA, the CDR3 is TGTGCCAGCAGCCAAGACATCGCCAAGTCATCACCCCTCCACTTT.

This clone was seen repeatedly, ten times or more. The gene calls are TRBV6-1 and TRBJ1-5, with D tentatively TRBD1 (6 bases). The CDR3 totals 15 residues. Trimming removed 2 bases from V and 5 bases from J, with 13 bases in between. Germline CDR1 MNHNS, CDR2 SASEGT. CDR3 bases: TGTGCCAGCAGTGAAAACAGGGTCGAGCATCAGCCCCAGCATTTT. It yields the protein CASSENRVEHQPQHF.

The chain combines TRBV5-4 with TRBJ2-1; the match to TRBD2 covers 15 bases. The germline gives CDR1 SGHNT, CDR2 YYREEE (reference sequence). The CDR3 runs to 15 residues. The V segment lost 4 bases and the J segment 8 bases; nucleotides outside the gene matches: 4. The CDR3 bases are TGTGCCAGCAGCCTAGGACTAGCGGGGGGGGATGAGCAGTTCTTC. This sequence encodes CASSLGLAGGDEQFF. The whole variable domain, remainder taken from reference TRBV5-4 and TRBJ2-1, is ETGVTQSPTHLIKTRGQQVTLRCSSQSGHNTVSWYQQALGQGPQFIFQYYREEENGRGNFPPRFSGLQFPNYSSELNVNALELDDSALYLCASSLGLAGGDEQFFGPGTRLTVL.

This chain links TRBV18 with TRBJ1-1, with 7 bases that match TRBD1. Germline V gene data show CDR1 as KGHSH and CDR2 as LQKENI. The CDR3 loop spans 12 amino acids. V lost 3 bases and J lost 5; bases outside the gene matches: 0. CDR3 sequence reads: CASSPGQTEAFF. The DNA for the CDR3 is TGTGCCAGCTCACCGGGACAGACTGAAGCTTTCTTT.

The J gene is TRBJ2-2, the V gene TRBV20-1; D possibly corresponds to TRBD2 (5 bases). With 4 bases removed from V and 7 bases from J, the gap between germline ends came to 7 bases. From germline, CDR1 is DFQATT and CDR2 SNEGSKA (reference sequence). CDR3 length equals 11 residues. The CDR3: CSATGGGELFF. Written as DNA, the CDR3 is TGCAGTGCTACAGGAGGCGGGGAGCTGTTTTTT.

The gene calls are TRBV9 and TRBJ1-2, with TRBD1 identical over 9 bases. In germline, CDR1 is SGDLS, CDR2 YYNGEE. V lost 0 bases, J lost 1 base, and 10 bases stayed unmatched. This CDR3 region has 18 residues. The CDR3 region has the DNA TGTGCCAGCAGCGTAGCGTCTCGGGGACAGGGTGTTAACTATGGCTACACCTTC. This encodes CASSVASRGQGVNYGYTF.

The chain uses TRBV2 and TRBJ2-5; D uncertain. The CDR3 sequence is 13 residues long. V lost 5 bases, J lost 5 bases, and 12 bases lay in between. Germline CDR1 reads SNHLY; CDR2 reads FYNNEI. CDR3 sequence (DNA): TGTGCCAGCAGTCGGAACCTCGGGGAGACCCAGTACTTC. It codes for CASSRNLGETQYF.

The chain couples TRBV5-1 to TRBJ2-1; 11 positions agree with TRBD1. With 0 bases clipped from V and 11 bases from J, the junction kept 7 bases outside the gene matches. There are 15 residues in the CDR3. Germline CDR1 reads SGHRS; CDR2 reads YFSETQ. The CDR3, as DNA: TGCGCCAGCAGCTTGGAGGGACAGGGGGGATCACAGCAGTTCTTC. Protein sequence: CASSLEGQGGSQQFF.